This T cell receptor (beta chain) emerged from a study of T cells in Graves' hyperthyroidism and ophthalmopathy (dated 2019 in TCRdb). Regarding the study in general: Peripheral blood was collected at initial diagnosis, before any treatment. To identify TCR V-J signatures that set the groups apart, the researchers used a discovery cohort of 90 to 100 patients, made up of 40 to 45 with Graves' ophthalmopathy and approximately 57 with stable Graves' hyperthyroidism. Whether ophthalmopathy could be predicted prospectively was tested in an independent validation cohort made up of roughly 20 hyperthyroidism patients plus 17 patients who later progressed to ophthalmopathy. The roughly 100 discovery patients were randomly divided into training and test sets at a 7:3 ratio. Thyroid tissue and blood T-cell repertoires from six Graves' hyperthyroidism patients were also compared in the study. Following sampling, methimazole starting at 30 mg daily was given to hyperthyroidism patients, and high-dose intravenous methylprednisolone was given to ophthalmopathy patients. According to the paper, TCR Vbeta CDR3 sequencing was carried out on 135 peripheral blood samples, which came from more than 40 ophthalmopathy, fewer than 80 hyperthyroidism and some 17 progressor patients.

TCR beta CDR3 regions were amplified from RNA transcripts. The first round of RT-PCR for the TCR CDR3 was performed with the HTBI primer set and the Qiagen OneStep RT-PCR kit. A second multiplex PCR round built the libraries, followed by size selection and purification. Sequencing of the libraries was done on an Illumina HiSeq2000 using paired-end 100 bp reads. Per the authors' processing: SOAPnuke was used to process the raw data, with reads discarded if the reads contained adapters or uncalled bases, had a mean Phred below 15, or lacked an exact constant-primer or identifier match. COPE v1.2.5 was used to merge the high-quality paired reads, and each unique nucleotide sequence was defined as a clonotype. MiTCR v1.1 was used to align clonotypes to the IMGT TRBV, TRBD and TRBJ reference segments. The analysis included only V-J combinations with a frequency above 0.0001, which together covered 99% to 99.2% of the repertoires. The TCS score was defined as the ratio of F50 (clonal expansion) to E x V (chaos), calculated using BLOSUM62-based TCRdist between CDR3 peptides within each V-J. Welch's t-statistics and random forest reduced 514 V-J features to 13, which were used in a naive Bayes classifier (R e1071). The public reads were reprocessed in TCRdb via fastp at Q25 and MiXCR, keeping in-frame beta chains. Each entry is one CDR3 protein sequence, shown with its most common DNA and genes. The V and J calls and clone size are TCRdb's, not the authors'. In this sample the table shows 400,000 to 500,000 distinct CDR3 sequences, about 15% of which occur a single time. The ten largest clones take up over 15% of the sample.

Reading the germline V gene gives CDR1 SNHLY and CDR2 FYNNEI. The CDR3 has 17 amino acids, counting the end cysteine and phenylalanine. Kept here is only the CDR3 DNA, which spans 51 bases and is read in frame from base 1. Germline trimming amounts to 3 bases on V and 2 bases on J, with 12 as the count of junction bases outside the gene matches. This clonotype was seen ten or more times. Which antigen it targets is not known. There are no base qualities to consult, and no much larger clone falls within one base. Overall study results and their limits: In validation, the model predicted progression to ophthalmopathy with over 60% sensitivity and approximately 72% specificity, a median of around 6.6 months before onset. No statistical method was used to set the sample size in advance, and investigators knew the group allocation. In cross-validation, a model built on a 13 V-J signature told ophthalmopathy apart from stable hyperthyroidism with 87.88% sensitivity and roughly 82% specificity, and in testing the same model reached 80%/75%. Most expanded thyroid clonotypes (frequency above 0.001) were also detected in blood, suggesting blood repertoires may reflect thyroid immune responses.

Stable Graves' hyperthyroidism was defined as the absence of progression to ophthalmopathy over 18 months of follow-up. Hyperthyroidism patients were newly diagnosed, had a disease duration of under 2 months, and were aged 18 to 65 years. Any patient with an uncontrolled infection, another autoimmune disease, pregnancy or lactation was excluded. Diagnoses were established on the basis of clinical symptoms, serum thyroxine and TRAb, thyroid ultrasound, and orbital computed tomography. Ficoll-Paque density gradient centrifugation was used to isolate PBMCs from about 10 ml of fresh peripheral blood. Total RNA was extracted using Trizol reagent, and RNA quality was assessed on an Agilent 2100 Bioanalyzer.

The clonotype was recovered from a woman aged 18-29 years with Graves' hyperthyroidism. Sequencing used blood. The V gene is TRBV2 and the J gene is TRBJ2-7, and TRBD1 aligns with 8 junction nucleotides. The CDR3 here reads CASSERAGGGLTYEQYF. The DNA is as follows: TGTGCCAGCAGTGAGAGGGCAGGGGGCGGACTTACCTACGAGCAGTACTTC.